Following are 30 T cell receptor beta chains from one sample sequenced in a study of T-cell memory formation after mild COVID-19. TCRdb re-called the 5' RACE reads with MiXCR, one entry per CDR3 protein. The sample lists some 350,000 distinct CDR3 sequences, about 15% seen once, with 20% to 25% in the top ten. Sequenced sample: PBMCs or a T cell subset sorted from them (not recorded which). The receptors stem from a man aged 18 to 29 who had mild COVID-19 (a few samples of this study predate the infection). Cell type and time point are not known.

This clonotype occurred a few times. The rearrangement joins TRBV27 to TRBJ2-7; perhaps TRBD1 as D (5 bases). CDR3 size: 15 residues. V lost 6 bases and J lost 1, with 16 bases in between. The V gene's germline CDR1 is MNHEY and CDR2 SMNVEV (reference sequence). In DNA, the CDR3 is TGTGCCAGCAGCCTAGGGGCAGGCTTATCCTACGAGCAGTACTTC. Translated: CASSLGAGLSYEQYF.

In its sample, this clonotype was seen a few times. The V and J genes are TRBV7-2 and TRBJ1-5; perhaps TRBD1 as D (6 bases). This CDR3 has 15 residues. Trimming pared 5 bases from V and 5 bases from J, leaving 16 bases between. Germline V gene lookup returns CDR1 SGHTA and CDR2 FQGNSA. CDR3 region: CASSTNTGQDQPQHF. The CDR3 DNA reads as TGTGCCAGCAGCACAAATACAGGGCAAGATCAGCCCCAGCATTTT.

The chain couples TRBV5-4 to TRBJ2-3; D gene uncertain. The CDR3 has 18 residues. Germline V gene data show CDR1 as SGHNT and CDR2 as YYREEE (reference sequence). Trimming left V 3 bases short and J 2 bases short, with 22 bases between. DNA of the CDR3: TGTGCCAGCAGCTCTCCGGCGGCGAATAGAATGGACACAGATACGCAGTATTTT. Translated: CASSSPAANRMDTDTQYF.

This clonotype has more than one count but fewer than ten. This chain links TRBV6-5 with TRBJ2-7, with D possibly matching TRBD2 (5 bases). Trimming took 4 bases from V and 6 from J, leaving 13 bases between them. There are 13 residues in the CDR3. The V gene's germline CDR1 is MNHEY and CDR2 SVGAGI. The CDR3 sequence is CASSWARTSEQYF. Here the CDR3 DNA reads TGTGCCAGCAGTTGGGCCAGGACTTCCGAGCAGTACTTC.

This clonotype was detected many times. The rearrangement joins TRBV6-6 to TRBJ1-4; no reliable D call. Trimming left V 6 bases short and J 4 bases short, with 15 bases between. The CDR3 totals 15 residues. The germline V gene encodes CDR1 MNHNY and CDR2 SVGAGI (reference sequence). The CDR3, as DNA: TGTGCCAGCAGCCCCGCTCGACGGGTTAATGAAAAACTGTTTTTT. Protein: CASSPARRVNEKLFF.

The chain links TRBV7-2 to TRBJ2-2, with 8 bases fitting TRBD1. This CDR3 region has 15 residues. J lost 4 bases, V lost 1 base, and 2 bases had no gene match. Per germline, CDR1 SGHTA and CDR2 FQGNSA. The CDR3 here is CASSLGTGPTGELFF. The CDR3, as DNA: TGTGCCAGCAGCTTAGGGACAGGGCCCACCGGGGAGCTGTTTTTT.

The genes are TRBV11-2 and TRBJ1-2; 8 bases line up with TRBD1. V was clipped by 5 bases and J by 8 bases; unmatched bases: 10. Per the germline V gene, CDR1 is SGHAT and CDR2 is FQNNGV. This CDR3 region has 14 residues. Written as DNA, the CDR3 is TGTGCCAGCAGCCATACCGACAGGGGAGGGGGCTACACCTTC. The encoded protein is CASSHTDRGGGYTF.

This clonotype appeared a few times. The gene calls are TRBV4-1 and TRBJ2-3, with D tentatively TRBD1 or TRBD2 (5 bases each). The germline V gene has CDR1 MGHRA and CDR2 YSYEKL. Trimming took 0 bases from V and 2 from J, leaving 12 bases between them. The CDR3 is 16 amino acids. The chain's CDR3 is CASSQDRGPSTDTQYF. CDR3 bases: TGCGCCAGCAGCCAAGATCGGGGACCCTCCACAGATACGCAGTATTTT.

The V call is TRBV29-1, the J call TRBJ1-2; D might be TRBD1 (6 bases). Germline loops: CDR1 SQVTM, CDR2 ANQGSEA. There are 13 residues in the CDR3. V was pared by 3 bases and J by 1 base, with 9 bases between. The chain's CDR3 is CSVEGGGNYGYTF. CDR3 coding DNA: TGCAGCGTTGAGGGAGGGGGTAACTATGGCTACACCTTC.

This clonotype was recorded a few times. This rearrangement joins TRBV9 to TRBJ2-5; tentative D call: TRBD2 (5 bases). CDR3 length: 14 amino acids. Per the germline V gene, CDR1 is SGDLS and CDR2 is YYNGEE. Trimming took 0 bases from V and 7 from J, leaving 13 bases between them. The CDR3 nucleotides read TGTGCCAGCAGCGTAGCTACTAGTTACGGGACCCAGTACTTC. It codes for CASSVATSYGTQYF.

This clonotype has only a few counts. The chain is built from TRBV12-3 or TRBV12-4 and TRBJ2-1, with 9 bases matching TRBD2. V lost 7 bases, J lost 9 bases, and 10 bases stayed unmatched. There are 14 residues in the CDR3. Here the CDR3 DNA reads TGTGCCAGCACCTCTCTACTAGCGGGTCCTGAGCAGTTCTTC. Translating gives CASTSLLAGPEQFF.

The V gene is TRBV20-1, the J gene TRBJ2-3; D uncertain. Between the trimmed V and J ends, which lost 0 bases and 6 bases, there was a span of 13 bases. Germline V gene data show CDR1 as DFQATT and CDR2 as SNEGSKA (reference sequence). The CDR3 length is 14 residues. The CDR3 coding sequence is TGCAGTGCTAGAGATCTAACCGGCCCCGATACGCAGTATTTT. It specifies CSARDLTGPDTQYF.

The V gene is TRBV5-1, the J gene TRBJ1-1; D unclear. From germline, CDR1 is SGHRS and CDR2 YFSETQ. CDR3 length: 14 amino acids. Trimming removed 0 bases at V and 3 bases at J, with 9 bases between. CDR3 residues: CASSLGGSDTEAFF. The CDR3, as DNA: TGCGCCAGCAGCTTGGGAGGGTCTGACACTGAAGCTTTCTTT.

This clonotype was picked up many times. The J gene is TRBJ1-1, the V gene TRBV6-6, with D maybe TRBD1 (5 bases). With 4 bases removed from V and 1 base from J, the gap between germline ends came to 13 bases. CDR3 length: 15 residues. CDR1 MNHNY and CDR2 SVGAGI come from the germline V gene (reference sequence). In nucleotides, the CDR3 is TGTGCCAGCAGTTGGGGCAGCCGGACGAACACTGAAGCTTTCTTT. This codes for CASSWGSRTNTEAFF.

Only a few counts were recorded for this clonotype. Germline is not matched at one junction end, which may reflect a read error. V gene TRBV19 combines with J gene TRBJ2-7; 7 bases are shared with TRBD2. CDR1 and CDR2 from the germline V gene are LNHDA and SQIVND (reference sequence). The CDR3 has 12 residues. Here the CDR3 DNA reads TGCGCCACAGCAGCGGGGCCGTACGAGCAGTACTTC. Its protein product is CATAAGPYEQYF.

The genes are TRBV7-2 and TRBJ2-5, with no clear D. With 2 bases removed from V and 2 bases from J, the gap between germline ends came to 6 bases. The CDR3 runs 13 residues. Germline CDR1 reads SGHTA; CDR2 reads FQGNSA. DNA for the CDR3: TGTGCCAGCAGCTTACCCAGACAAGAGACCCAGTACTTC. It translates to CASSLPRQETQYF.

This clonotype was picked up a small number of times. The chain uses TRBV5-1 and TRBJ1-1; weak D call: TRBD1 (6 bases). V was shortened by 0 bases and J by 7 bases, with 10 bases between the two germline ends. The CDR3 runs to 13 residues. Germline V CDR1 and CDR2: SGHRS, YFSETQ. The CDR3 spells CASSLGTAGEAFF. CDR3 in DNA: TGCGCCAGCAGCTTGGGGACAGCCGGTGAAGCTTTCTTT.

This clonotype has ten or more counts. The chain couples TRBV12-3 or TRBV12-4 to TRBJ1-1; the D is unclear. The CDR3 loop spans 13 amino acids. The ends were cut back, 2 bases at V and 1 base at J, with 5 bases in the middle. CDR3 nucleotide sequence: TGTGCCAGCAGTTTAAACCCGAACACTGAAGCTTTCTTT. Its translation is CASSLNPNTEAFF.

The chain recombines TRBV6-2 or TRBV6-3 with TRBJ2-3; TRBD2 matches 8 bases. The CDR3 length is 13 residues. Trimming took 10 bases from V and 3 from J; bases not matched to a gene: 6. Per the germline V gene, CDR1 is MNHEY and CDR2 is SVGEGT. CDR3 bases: TGTGCCACCAGCCCGGGGGGGACAGATACGCAGTATTTT. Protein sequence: CATSPGGTDTQYF.

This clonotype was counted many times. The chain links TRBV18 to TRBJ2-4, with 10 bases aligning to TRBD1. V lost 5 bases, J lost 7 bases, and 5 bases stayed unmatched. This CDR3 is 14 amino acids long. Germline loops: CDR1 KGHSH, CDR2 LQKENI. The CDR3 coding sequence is TGTGCCAGCTCAACGGGACAGGGGAAGAACATTCAGTACTTC. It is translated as CASSTGQGKNIQYF.

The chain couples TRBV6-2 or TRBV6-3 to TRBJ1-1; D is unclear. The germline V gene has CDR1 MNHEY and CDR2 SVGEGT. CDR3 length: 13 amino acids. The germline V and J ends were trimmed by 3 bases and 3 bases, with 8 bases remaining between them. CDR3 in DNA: TGTGCCAGCAGTTATGGGGTTGACACTGAAGCTTTCTTT. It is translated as CASSYGVDTEAFF.

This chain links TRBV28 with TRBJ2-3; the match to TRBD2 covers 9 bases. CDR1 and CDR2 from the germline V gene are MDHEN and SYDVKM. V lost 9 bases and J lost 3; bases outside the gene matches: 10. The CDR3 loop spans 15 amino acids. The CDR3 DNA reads TGTGCCAGTCAACTGAAGGCGGGGGGGACAGATACGCAGTATTTT. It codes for CASQLKAGGTDTQYF.

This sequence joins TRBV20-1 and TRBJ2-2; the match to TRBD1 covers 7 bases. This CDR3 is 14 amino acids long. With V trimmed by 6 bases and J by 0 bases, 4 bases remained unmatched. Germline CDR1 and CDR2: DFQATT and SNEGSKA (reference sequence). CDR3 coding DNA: TGCAGTGCCAAGGGACAGTCGAACACCGGGGAGCTGTTTTTT. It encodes CSAKGQSNTGELFF.

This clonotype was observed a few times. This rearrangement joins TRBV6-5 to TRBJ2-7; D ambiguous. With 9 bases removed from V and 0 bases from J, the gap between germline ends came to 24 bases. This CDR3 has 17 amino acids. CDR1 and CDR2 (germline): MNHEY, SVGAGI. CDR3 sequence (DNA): TGTGCCAGGCTAGGTATCCACCTCCCTTCCTACTCCTACGAGCAGTACTTC. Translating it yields CARLGIHLPSYSYEQYF.

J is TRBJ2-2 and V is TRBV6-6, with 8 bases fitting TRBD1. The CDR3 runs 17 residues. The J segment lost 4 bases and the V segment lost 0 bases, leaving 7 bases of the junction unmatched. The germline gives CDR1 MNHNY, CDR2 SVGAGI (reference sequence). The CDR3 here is CASSYSWTGSGTGELFF. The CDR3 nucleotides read TGTGCCAGCAGTTACTCCTGGACAGGGAGCGGCACCGGGGAGCTGTTTTTT.

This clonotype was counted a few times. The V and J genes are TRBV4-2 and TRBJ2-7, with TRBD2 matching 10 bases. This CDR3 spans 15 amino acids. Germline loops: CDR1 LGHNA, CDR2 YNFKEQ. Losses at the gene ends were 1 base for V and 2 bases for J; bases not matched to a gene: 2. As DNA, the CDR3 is TGTGCCAGCAGCCAAGGCCTAGCGGGAGCCTACGAGCAGTACTTC. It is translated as CASSQGLAGAYEQYF.

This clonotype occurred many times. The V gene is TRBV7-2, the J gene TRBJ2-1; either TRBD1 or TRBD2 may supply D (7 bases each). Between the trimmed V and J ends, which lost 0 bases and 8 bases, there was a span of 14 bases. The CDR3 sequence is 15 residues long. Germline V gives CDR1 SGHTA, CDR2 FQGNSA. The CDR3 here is CASSLAGGTVHEQFF. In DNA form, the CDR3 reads TGTGCCAGCAGCTTAGCGGGGGGGACAGTTCATGAGCAGTTCTTC.

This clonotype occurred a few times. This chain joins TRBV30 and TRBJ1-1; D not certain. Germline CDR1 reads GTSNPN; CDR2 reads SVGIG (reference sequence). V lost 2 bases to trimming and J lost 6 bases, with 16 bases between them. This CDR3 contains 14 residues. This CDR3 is CAWSSARLLSEAFF. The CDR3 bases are TGTGCCTGGAGTTCAGCAAGGCTTCTCTCTGAAGCTTTCTTT. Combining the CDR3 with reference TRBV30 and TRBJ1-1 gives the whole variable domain SQTIHQWPATLVQPVGSPLSLECTVEGTSNPNLYWYRQAAGRGLQLLFYSVGIGQISSEVPQNLSASRPQDRQFILSSKKLLLSDSGFYLCAWSSARLLSEAFFGQGTRLTVV.

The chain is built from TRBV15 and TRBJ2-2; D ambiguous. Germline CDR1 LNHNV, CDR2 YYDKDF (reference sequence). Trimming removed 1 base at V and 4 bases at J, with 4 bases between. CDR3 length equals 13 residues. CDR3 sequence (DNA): TGTGCCACCAGCAGAGGCGGCACCGGGGAGCTGTTTTTT. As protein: CATSRGGTGELFF.

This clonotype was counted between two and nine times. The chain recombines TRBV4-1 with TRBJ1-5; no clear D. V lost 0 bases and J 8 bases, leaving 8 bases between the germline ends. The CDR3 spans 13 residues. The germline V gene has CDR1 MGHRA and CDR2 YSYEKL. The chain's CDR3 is CASSQDWTEPQHF. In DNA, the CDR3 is TGCGCCAGCAGCCAAGATTGGACGGAGCCCCAGCATTTT.